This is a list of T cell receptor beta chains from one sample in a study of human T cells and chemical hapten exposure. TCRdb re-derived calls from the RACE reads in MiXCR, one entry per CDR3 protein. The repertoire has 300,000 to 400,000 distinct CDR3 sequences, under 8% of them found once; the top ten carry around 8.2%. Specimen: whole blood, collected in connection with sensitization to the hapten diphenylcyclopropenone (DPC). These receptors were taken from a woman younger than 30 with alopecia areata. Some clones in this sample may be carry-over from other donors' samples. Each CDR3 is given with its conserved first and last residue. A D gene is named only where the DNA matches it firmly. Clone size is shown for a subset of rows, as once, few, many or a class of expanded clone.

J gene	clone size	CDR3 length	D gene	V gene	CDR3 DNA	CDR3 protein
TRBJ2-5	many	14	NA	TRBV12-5	TGTGCTAGTGCCCTTTCAGGGCCCCCACAGACCCAGTACTTC	CASALSGPPQTQYF
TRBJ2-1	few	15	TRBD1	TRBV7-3	TGTGCCAGCAGCCCTGGGACAGGGTTCACCAATGAGCAGTTCTTC	CASSPGTGFTNEQFF
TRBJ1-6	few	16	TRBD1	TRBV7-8	TGTGCCAGCAGCCCCCTTGACAGGGACTATAATTCACCCCTCCACTTT	CASSPLDRDYNSPLHF
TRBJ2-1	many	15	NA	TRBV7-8	TGTGCCAGCAGCCAAACCGGGGTTGACTACAATGAGCAGTTCTTC	CASSQTGVDYNEQFF
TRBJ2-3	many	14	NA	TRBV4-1	TGCGCCAGCAGCCAAGTTTTGATCACAGATACGCAGTATTTT	CASSQVLITDTQYF
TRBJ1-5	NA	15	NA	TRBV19	TGTGCCAGTAGTATAGAGCGGGGATGGAATCAGCCCCAGCATTTT	CASSIERGWNQPQHF
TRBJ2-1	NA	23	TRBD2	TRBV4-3	TGCGCCAGCAGCCAAGAGTACATGACTTGGAACAAGGGTGGCCCGGGGGGCTACAATGAGCAGTTCTTC	CASSQEYMTWNKGGPGGYNEQFF
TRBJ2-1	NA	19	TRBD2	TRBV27	TGTGCCAGCAGTTTATCCCCCGGGACTAGCGGGGGGGCGTCAAATGAGCAGTTCTTC	CASSLSPGTSGGASNEQFF
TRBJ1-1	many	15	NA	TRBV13	TGTGCCAGCAGCAAACAGGGTTTCTCTGGCACTGAAGCTTTCTTT	CASSKQGFSGTEAFF
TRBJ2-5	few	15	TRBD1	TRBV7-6	TGTGCCAGCAGCTTACCCGGGCAGGGGGCGGAGACCCAGTACTTC	CASSLPGQGAETQYF
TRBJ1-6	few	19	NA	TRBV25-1	TGTGCCAGCAGTGAATCAGGGGCTCAGGTGGGGTCCTATAATTCACCCCTCCACTTT	CASSESGAQVGSYNSPLHF
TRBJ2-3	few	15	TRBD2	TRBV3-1	TGTGCCAGCAGCCTAAGCGGGGGGGCGTGGGATACGCAGTATTTT	CASSLSGGAWDTQYF
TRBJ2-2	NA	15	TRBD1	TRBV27	TGTGCCAGCAGTTTACTCAGGGGGCCCACCGGGGAGCTGTTTTTT	CASSLLRGPTGELFF
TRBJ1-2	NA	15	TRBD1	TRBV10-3	TGTGCCACCAACCCCTTGGACAGGGGAAACTATGGCTACACCTTC	CATNPLDRGNYGYTF
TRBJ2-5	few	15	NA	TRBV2	TGTGCCAGCAGTGAAGCACCAGCGGCCCAAGAGACCCAGTACTTC	CASSEAPAAQETQYF
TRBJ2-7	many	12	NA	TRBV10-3	TGTGCCATCAGCGAGCGGGCCTACGAGCAGTACTTC	CAISERAYEQYF
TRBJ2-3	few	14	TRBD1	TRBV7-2	TGTGCCAGCAGCTTAGATGGGACAGCTGATACGCAGTATTTT	CASSLDGTADTQYF
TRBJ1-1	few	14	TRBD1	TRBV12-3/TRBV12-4	TGTGCCAGCCGGACAGGGCCAGGCGGGTCGGTAGCTTTCTTT	CASRTGPGGSVAFF
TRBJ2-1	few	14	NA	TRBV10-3	TGTGCCATCAGTGGGCGGTTGGACGTCAATGAGCAGTTCTTC	CAISGRLDVNEQFF
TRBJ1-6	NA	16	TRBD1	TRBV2	TGTGCCAGCGCGGACAGGGCAAGCTCCTATAATTCACCCCTCCACTTT	CASADRASSYNSPLHF
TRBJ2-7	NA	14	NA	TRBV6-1	TGTGCCAGCAGTGAGGTCCAGGGCTTGTACGAGCAGTACTTC	CASSEVQGLYEQYF
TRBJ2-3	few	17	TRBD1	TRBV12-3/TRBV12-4	TGTGCCAGCAGTTTAGTGGGCGGGACAGGGGGCCCAGATACGCAGTATTTT	CASSLVGGTGGPDTQYF
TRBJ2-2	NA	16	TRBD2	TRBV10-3	TGTGCCATCTCGGCTAGCGGGGTGGGGAACACCGGGGAGCTGTTTTTT	CAISASGVGNTGELFF
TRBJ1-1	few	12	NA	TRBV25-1	TGTGCCAGCAGTGATGGGCAGACTGAAGCTTTCTTT	CASSDGQTEAFF